Listed below are T cell receptor beta chains from one sample, sequenced in a study of control samples from healthy donors and cancer patients. Clones were sequenced by immunoSEQ multiplex PCR, and TCRdb holds only the in-frame ones, with some missing. The sample lists tens of thousands of clones, roughly 85% occurring once. The specimen was PBMCs. Receptors were obtained from a man in his fifties or sixties with head and neck cancer. Each CDR3 is given with its conserved first and last residue. A D gene is named only where the DNA matches it firmly. The size of a clone is reported for some rows only, either as once, few or many, or as a class for expanded clones.

TRBV7-6,TRBJ2-1,NA,NA,CASSLVRRQEQFF,TGTGCCAGCAGCTTAGTAAGGCGTCAGGAGCAGTTCTTC
TRBV6-5,TRBJ2-2,NA,NA,CASSITGELFF,TGTGCCAGCAGTATAACCGGGGAGCTGTTTTTT
TRBV6-1,TRBJ1-5,NA,NA,CASSEAEGRLGKPQHF,TGTGCCAGCAGTGAAGCGGAGGGAAGACTTGGGAAGCCCCAGCATTTT
TRBV3-1/TRBV3-2,TRBJ1-6,NA,NA,CASSQVRDSPLHF,TGTGCCAGCAGCCAAGTAAGGGATTCACCCCTCCACTTT
TRBV3-1/TRBV3-2,TRBJ1-1,NA,once,CASSQSKVGTEAFF,TGTGCCAGCAGCCAAAGTAAAGTCGGCACTGAAGCTTTCTTT
TRBV5-1,TRBJ2-3,TRBD1,NA,CASSRTGTGPTDTQYF,TGCGCCAGCAGCCGAACCGGGACAGGACCTACAGATACGCAGTATTTT
TRBV18,TRBJ2-7,TRBD1,NA,CASSPGTESYEQYF,TGTGCCAGCTCACCGGGGACAGAATCCTACGAGCAGTACTTC
TRBV28,TRBJ1-4,NA,NA,CASSLRSRDEKLFF,TGTGCCAGCAGTCTCCGGTCTCGGGATGAAAAACTGTTTTTT
TRBV19,TRBJ2-6,TRBD2,NA,CATGGLAGFSGANVLTF,TGTGCCACCGGCGGGCTAGCGGGGTTTTCTGGGGCCAACGTCCTGACTTTC
TRBV18,TRBJ1-1,NA,NA,CASSPGGRAEAFF,TGTGCCAGCTCACCAGGGGGTCGGGCTGAAGCTTTCTTT
TRBV5-6,TRBJ1-2,NA,NA,CASSLYGNYGYTF,TGTGCCAGCAGCTTGTATGGAAACTATGGCTACACCTTC
TRBV30,TRBJ2-2,TRBD1,NA,CAWSVGTGVPRELFF,TGTGCCTGGAGTGTTGGAACAGGGGTCCCCCGGGAGCTGTTTTTT
TRBV29-1,TRBJ1-2,NA,NA,CSVESGGALRYTF,TGCAGCGTTGAGTCGGGGGGGGCCCTTAGGTACACCTTC
TRBV5-1,TRBJ1-6,TRBD1,NA,CASSLPPGQGIEPLHF,TGCGCCAGCAGCTTGCCGCCGGGACAGGGGATTGAACCCCTCCACTTT
TRBV30,TRBJ1-1,NA,NA,CAWSGLSGWETEAFF,TGTGCCTGGAGTGGGCTGTCGGGGTGGGAGACTGAAGCTTTCTTT
TRBV3-1/TRBV3-2,TRBJ2-3,NA,NA,CASSSTFMGTGLAYF,TGTGCCAGCAGCTCAACATTCATGGGAACGGGATTGGCGTATTTT
TRBV11-2,TRBJ2-1,NA,NA,CASSETKGSYNEQFF,TGTGCCAGCAGCGAAACGAAAGGAAGCTACAATGAGCAGTTCTTC
TRBV15,TRBJ2-1,TRBD2,few,CATSRDYQLGGRFDNEQFF,TGTGCCACCAGCAGAGATTATCAATTGGGCGGGAGATTTGACAATGAGCAGTTCTTC
TRBV6-2/TRBV6-3,TRBJ2-2,NA,NA,CASSYRAADGELFF,TGTGCCAGCAGTTACAGGGCGGCGGACGGGGAGCTGTTTTTT
TRBV6-2/TRBV6-3,TRBJ1-1,NA,NA,CASSNDRVAFF,TGTGCCAGCAGTAATGACAGAGTAGCTTTCTTT
TRBV7-9,TRBJ1-6,TRBD1,once,CASSLGTGGFGYNSPLHF,TGTGCCAGCAGCTTGGGGACAGGAGGATTCGGATATAATTCACCCCTCCACTTT
TRBV4-3,TRBJ1-1,TRBD1,NA,CASSQGGNRGNPEAFF,TGCGCCAGCAGCCAAGGTGGGAACAGGGGAAACCCTGAAGCTTTCTTT
TRBV27,TRBJ2-1,NA,NA,CASSLSSWQRRTSYNEQFF,TGTGCCAGCAGTTTATCTTCATGGCAGCGCCGAACCTCCTACAATGAGCAGTTCTTC
TRBV14,TRBJ2-1,TRBD1,NA,CASSQDRTGEQFF,TGTGCCAGCAGCCAAGACCGGACAGGTGAGCAGTTCTTC
TRBV29-1,TRBJ1-1,TRBD1,NA,CSVEVAFNRGLVAFF,TGCAGCGTTGAAGTGGCCTTTAACAGGGGCTTGGTAGCTTTCTTT
TRBV5-1,TRBJ2-7,NA,NA,CASFPGDSSSYEQYF,TGCGCCAGCTTCCCCGGGGACTCAAGCTCCTACGAGCAGTACTTC
TRBV27,TRBJ2-3,NA,NA,CASSLAIGWDTQYF,TGTGCCAGCAGCCTAGCGATAGGGTGGGATACGCAGTATTTT
TRBV7-3,TRBJ2-3,NA,NA,CASSLNPRDTQYF,TGTGCCAGCAGCTTGAATCCGAGAGATACGCAGTATTTT
TRBV28,TRBJ1-6,NA,NA,CASSFPNSPLHF,TGTGCCAGCAGTTTTCCGAATTCACCCCTCCACTTT
TRBV30,TRBJ2-2,TRBD2,few,CVATSGLNTGELFF,TGTGTGGCGACTAGCGGCCTCAACACCGGGGAGCTGTTTTTT
TRBV6-5,TRBJ2-7,TRBD1,NA,CASSPDRGYEQYF,TGTGCCAGCAGTCCCGACAGGGGCTACGAGCAGTACTTC
TRBV28,TRBJ1-5,NA,NA,CASSSYQPQHF,TGTGCCAGCAGTTCATATCAGCCCCAGCATTTT
TRBV9,TRBJ1-4,NA,NA,CASSAQGSYEKLFF,TGTGCCAGCAGCGCACAGGGTAGTTATGAAAAACTGTTTTTT
TRBV27,TRBJ2-1,NA,NA,CASSVLTSREQFF,TGTGCCAGCAGTGTTCTTACCTCTCGTGAGCAGTTCTTC
TRBV7-3,TRBJ2-2,TRBD2,NA,CASSEMAGGSGELFF,TGTGCCAGCAGCGAGATGGCGGGAGGGAGCGGGGAGCTGTTTTTT
TRBV19,TRBJ2-5,NA,NA,CASSIGFPRYQETQYF,TGTGCCAGTAGTATAGGATTTCCACGGTACCAAGAGACCCAGTACTTC
TRBV5-1,TRBJ1-1,TRBD1,NA,CASSSDRGRWVEAFF,TGCGCCAGCAGCTCTGACAGGGGGCGCTGGGTTGAAGCTTTCTTT